The next 2 T cell receptor beta chains were all read from a single sample in a study of T cells in Graves' hyperthyroidism and ophthalmopathy. Amplified regions were TCR beta CDR3 sequences from RNA transcripts. HTBI primers were used for first-round RT-PCR of the TCR CDR3. Each CDR3 protein gets one entry after TCRdb re-called the multiplex PCR reads with MiXCR. The sample lists some 570,000 distinct CDR3 sequences; 17% were seen once. Source material: blood. These receptors were collected from a woman younger than 35 with Graves' ophthalmopathy.

This clonotype turned up a few times. CDR3 sequence reads: CASSQTGTFWGNTEAFF. The CDR3 DNA follows: TGCGCCAGCAGCCAAACCGGGACATTCTGGGGGAACACTGAAGCTTTCTTT. This sequence joins TRBV4-1 and TRBJ1-1; a possible D gene is TRBD1 (6 bases). The CDR3 has 17 residues. The V gene lost 2 bases and the J gene lost 1 base, with 17 bases spanning the gap. Germline loops: CDR1 MGHRA, CDR2 YSYEKL.

This clonotype has at least ten counts. The chain recombines TRBV12-3 or TRBV12-4 with TRBJ2-5; the D is unclear. V was shortened by 5 bases and J by 0 bases, with 22 bases between the two germline ends. This CDR3 spans 18 amino acids. The DNA of the CDR3 is TGTGCCAGCAGTGCGGTCAGGTTCGGTAGTATATACCAAGAGACCCAGTACTTC. Protein product: CASSAVRFGSIYQETQYF.